This record concerns one T cell receptor beta chain sequence. This clone's antigen is unknown. The record has no base qualities; no much larger clone is one base away. The data were taken from a study of blood T cell repertoires in COVID-19 (dated by TCRdb to the early 2020s). For context, the study as a whole: Collaborator samples came from the United States, Italy and Spain and covered acute and convalescent phases of COVID-19. The prospective study material was composed of cDNA or gDNA derived from T cells, B-cell-depleted T cells, or PBMCs. Subjects who had been exposed to COVID-19, were actively infected with it, or had recovered from it provided the deeply sampled blood TCRbeta repertoires that made up the dataset. A freely available public database, intended as a resource for researchers studying the immune response to SARS-CoV-2, is where the repertoires were released. The samples were drawn from two sources: the first 160 participants of the ongoing ImmuneRACE study, and approximately 1,300 subjects contributed by 6 global collaborators. A de-identified subject ID, COVID-19 status, age in years and sex were almost always included in the sample metadata. Where HLA class I and class II types were available, the types were taken from metadata supplied by the sample provider, not from assay-based typing.

TCRbeta CDR3 regions were amplified from genomic DNA using the immunoSEQ Assay, a bias-controlled multiplex PCR. On the study's bioinformatics: The number of nucleated cells in each sample was estimated from the amplification of reference gene primers within the assay. Sequence reads were collapsed and filtered to measure the absolute abundance of every unique TCRbeta CDR3 rearrangement. For each sample, productive Simpson clonality was calculated as the square root of Simpson's diversity index over productive rearrangements. TCRdb re-hosts the immuneACCESS table, in-frame sequences only. Its copies lack some clones; in the studies checked, an unresolved V gene accounts for under half of them, and the cause for the rest is not known. The D gene and trimming were derived from the DNA, and the V and J assignments and clone size from that table. This sample is represented by roughly 150,000 clones; approximately 80% of them were singletons. Of the sample, 10% to 15% is held by the ten largest clones.

Broad study findings and their caveats: The amount of clinical and demographic metadata varied by source and participant and was provided uncurated.

V has 2 bases trimmed and J has 5 bases trimmed; junction bases matching no gene number 7. CDR1 and CDR2 (WSHSY, SAAADI) derive from the germline V gene. The cysteine opens and the phenylalanine closes a CDR3 of 15 amino acids. Only CDR3 DNA is held: 45 bases, read in frame from base 1. A second Seattle source provided samples from volunteer blood donors who had recovered from COVID-19. Each collaborating institution followed its own protocols to collect whole blood in K2EDTA tubes. For TCRbeta analysis, collaborators shipped samples in one of three forms: frozen whole blood, isolated PBMCs, or DNA extracted from either of those sample types.

This receptor was taken from a man aged 65-85 years who had recovered from COVID-19. The sequenced sample was peripheral blood. Recombination linked TRBV10-2 to TRBJ1-1; 8 nucleotides in the junction match TRBD1. The DNA sequence is given as TGCGCCAGCAGTGAGGGACAGGGAAGCGCGACTGAAGCTTTCTTT. This encodes CASSEGQGSATEAFF.